This T cell receptor beta chain comes out of a study of blood T cell repertoires in COVID-19. Whole-study context: Specimens from acute and convalescent COVID-19 originated in the United States, Italy and Spain.

Generated by immunoSEQ multiplex PCR, the TCRdb table keeps only in-frame clones and is missing some. The sample holds a few hundred thousand clones, about 88% seen once. The sequence was obtained from a woman aged 70 to 79 with active or convalescent COVID-19. The sequencing sample was made of peripheral blood.

CDR3 nucleotide sequence: TGTGCCAGCAGTTTGGGACATGCTGATCAGCCCCAGCATTTT. This translates into CASSLGHADQPQHF. This chain uses TRBV27 with TRBJ1-5; D may be TRBD1 (6 bases). This CDR3 is 14 amino acids long. Trimming stripped 3 bases from V and 5 bases from J, with 11 bases between. Germline V CDR1 and CDR2: MNHEY, SMNVEV (reference sequence).